Listed below are T cell receptor beta chains from one sample, sequenced in a study of blood T cell repertoires in COVID-19. The method was immunoSEQ multiplex PCR; TCRdb's version includes in-frame clones alone and lacks a portion of them. This table has some 150,000 clones, about 84% appearing once. Sequencing input: PBMCs or T cells enriched from blood (not recorded which). Every receptor here comes from a woman aged 18 to 35 who had been exposed to COVID-19. The CDR3 runs from the conserved cysteine through the conserved F or W. A D gene is named only where the DNA matches it firmly. Where a row states a size, it is once, few, many or the class of an expanded clone; other rows omit it.

cdr3_nt: TGTGCCAGCAGCCGGGGGTCGGCTTTCTTT; cdr3_aa: CASSRGSAFF; v_call: TRBV7-9; j_call: TRBJ1-1; clone_size: -; d_call: -
cdr3_nt: TGTGCCAGCAGCGTACAGGATTACGAGCAGTACTTC; cdr3_aa: CASSVQDYEQYF; v_call: TRBV5-6; j_call: TRBJ2-7; clone_size: -; d_call: -
cdr3_nt: TGTGCCAGCAGTTACTCGGGCGGACACCCAATCTCCTACGAGCAGTACTTC; cdr3_aa: CASSYSGGHPISYEQYF; v_call: TRBV6-2/TRBV6-3; j_call: TRBJ2-7; clone_size: -; d_call: -
cdr3_nt: TGTGCCAGCAGCCCCCGGACTAGCGGGAAACAAGAGACCCAGTACTTC; cdr3_aa: CASSPRTSGKQETQYF; v_call: TRBV11-1; j_call: TRBJ2-5; clone_size: -; d_call: TRBD2
cdr3_nt: TGTGCCAGCAGCTCCCAGGGGATCAGCACTGAAGCTTTCTTT; cdr3_aa: CASSSQGISTEAFF; v_call: TRBV11-2; j_call: TRBJ1-1; clone_size: -; d_call: -
cdr3_nt: TGTGCCAGCTCTCCTGACAGGGATTACTCTGAAGCTTTCTTT; cdr3_aa: CASSPDRDYSEAFF; v_call: TRBV18; j_call: TRBJ1-1; clone_size: -; d_call: TRBD1
cdr3_nt: TGCGCCAGCAGCCAAAATGCTAGCGGGAGTCGTGAGCAGTACTTC; cdr3_aa: CASSQNASGSREQYF; v_call: TRBV4-3; j_call: TRBJ2-7; clone_size: once; d_call: TRBD2
cdr3_nt: TGTGCCAGTAGTGTTGGGGGACAGGGGGCGTATGATGGCTACACCTTC; cdr3_aa: CASSVGGQGAYDGYTF; v_call: TRBV19; j_call: TRBJ1-2; clone_size: -; d_call: TRBD1
cdr3_nt: TGTGCCAGCAGCTGGGACAGGGCTAACACCGGGGAGCTGTTTTTT; cdr3_aa: CASSWDRANTGELFF; v_call: TRBV7-3; j_call: TRBJ2-2; clone_size: few; d_call: TRBD1
cdr3_nt: TGTGCCAGCAGCCCCTATGACTACGAGCAGTACTTC; cdr3_aa: CASSPYDYEQYF; v_call: TRBV7-9; j_call: TRBJ2-7; clone_size: few; d_call: -
cdr3_nt: TGCGCCAGCAGCCAAGATAATAATTTGGGGACAGGCTTCTACGAGCAGTACTTC; cdr3_aa: CASSQDNNLGTGFYEQYF; v_call: TRBV4-3; j_call: TRBJ2-7; clone_size: -; d_call: TRBD1